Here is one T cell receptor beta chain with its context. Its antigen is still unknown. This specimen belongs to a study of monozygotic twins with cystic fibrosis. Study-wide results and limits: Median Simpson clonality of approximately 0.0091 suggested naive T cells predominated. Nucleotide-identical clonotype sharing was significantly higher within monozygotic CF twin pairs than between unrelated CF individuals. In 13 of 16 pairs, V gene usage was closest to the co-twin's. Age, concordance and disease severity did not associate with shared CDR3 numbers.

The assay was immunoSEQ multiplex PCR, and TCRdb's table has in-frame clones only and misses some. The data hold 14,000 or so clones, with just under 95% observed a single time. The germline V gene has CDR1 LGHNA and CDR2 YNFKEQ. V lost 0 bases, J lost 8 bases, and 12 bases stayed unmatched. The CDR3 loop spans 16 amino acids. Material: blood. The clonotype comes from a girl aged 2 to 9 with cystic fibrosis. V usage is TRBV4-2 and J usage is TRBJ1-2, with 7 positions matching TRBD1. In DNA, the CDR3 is TGTGCCAGCAGCCAAGATATCGGGGACAGCGTCTGGGGCTACACCTTC. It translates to CASSQDIGDSVWGYTF.